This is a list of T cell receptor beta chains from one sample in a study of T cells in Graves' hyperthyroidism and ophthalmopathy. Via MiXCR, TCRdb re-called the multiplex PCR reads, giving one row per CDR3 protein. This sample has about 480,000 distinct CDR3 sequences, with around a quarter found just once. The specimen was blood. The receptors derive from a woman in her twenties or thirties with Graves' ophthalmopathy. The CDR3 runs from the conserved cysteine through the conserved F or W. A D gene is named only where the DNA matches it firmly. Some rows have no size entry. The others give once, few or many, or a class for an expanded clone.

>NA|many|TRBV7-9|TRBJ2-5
CASSLVPGLETQYF
TGTGCCAGCAGCTTAGTTCCGGGTCTGGAGACCCAGTACTTC
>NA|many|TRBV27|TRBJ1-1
CASSTADLTEAFF
TGTGCCAGCTCTACTGCCGATCTCACTGAAGCTTTCTTT
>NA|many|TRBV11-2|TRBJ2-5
CASSRDVGRETQYF
TGTGCCAGCAGCCGGGACGTGGGGCGGGAGACCCAGTACTTC
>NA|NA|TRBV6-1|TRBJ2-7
CASSAPGAGGEQYF
TGTGCCAGCAGCGCCCCCGGGGCAGGAGGCGAGCAGTACTTC
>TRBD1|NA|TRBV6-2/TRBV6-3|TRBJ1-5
CASRTGGASNQPQHF
TGTGCCAGCAGGACAGGGGGAGCCAGCAATCAGCCCCAGCATTTT
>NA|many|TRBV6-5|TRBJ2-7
CASRGRTYEQYF
TGTGCCAGCAGGGGACGGACCTACGAGCAGTACTTC
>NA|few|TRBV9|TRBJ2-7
CASSPGTDLRGQYF
TGTGCCAGCAGCCCCGGGACGGACCTACGAGGGCAGTACTTC
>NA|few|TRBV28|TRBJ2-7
CASSPPYDATALPGQYF
TGTGCCAGCAGCCCTCCGTACGACGCGACTGCGCTCCCCGGACAGTACTTC
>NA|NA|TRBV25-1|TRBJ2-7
CASGIRMDEQYF
TGTGCCTCCGGGATACGGATGGACGAGCAGTACTTC
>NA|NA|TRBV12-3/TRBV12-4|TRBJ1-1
CASSFSLGNTEAFF
TGTGCCAGCAGTTTCAGTCTGGGGAACACTGAAGCTTTCTTT
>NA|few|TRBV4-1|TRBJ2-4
CASSHPGLNIQYF
TGCGCCAGCAGCCACCCAGGATTAAACATTCAGTACTTC
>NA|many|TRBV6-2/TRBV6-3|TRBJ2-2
CASSPTLSGGELFF
TGTGCCAGCAGTCCCACGCTCTCGGGCGGGGAGCTGTTTTTT
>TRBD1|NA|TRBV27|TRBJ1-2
CASRNHPLTGVNYGYTF
TGTGCCAGCCGAAACCACCCTTTAACAGGGGTTAACTATGGCTACACCTTC
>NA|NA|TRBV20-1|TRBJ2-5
CSARVKETQYF
TGCAGTGCTAGAGTAAAAGAGACCCAGTACTTC
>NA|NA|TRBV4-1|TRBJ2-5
CASSQGELGSQWTQYF
TGCGCCAGCAGCCAAGGAGAATTGGGCAGTCAATGGACCCAGTACTTC
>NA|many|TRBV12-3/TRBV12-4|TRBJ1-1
CASSLRGSEAFF
TGTGCCAGCAGTTTGAGGGGCTCTGAAGCTTTCTTT
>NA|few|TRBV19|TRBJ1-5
CASTSGRGRGQPQHF
TGTGCCAGTACCTCGGGTCGGGGACGCGGGCAGCCCCAGCATTTT
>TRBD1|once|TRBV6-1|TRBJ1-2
CASSRGQDNYGYTF
TGTGCCAGCAGCCGCGGACAGGATAACTATGGCTACACCTTC
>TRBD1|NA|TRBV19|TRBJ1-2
CASSIRGGGRGLAYGYTF
TGTGCCAGTAGTATCCGTGGCGGCGGCAGGGGGCTCGCCTATGGCTACACCTTC
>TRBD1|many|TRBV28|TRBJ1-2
CASSKGQGSGYTF
TGTGCCAGCAGTAAGGGACAGGGAAGTGGCTACACCTTC
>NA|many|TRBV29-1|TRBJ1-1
CSVVPSTGLSTEAFF
TGCAGCGTTGTGCCCTCAACAGGGTTGAGCACTGAAGCTTTCTTT
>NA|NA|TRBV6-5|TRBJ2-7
CASSYSRVAEQYF
TGTGCCAGCAGTTACTCGAGGGTCGCCGAGCAGTACTTC
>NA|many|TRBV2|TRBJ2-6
CASSRMSSGANVLTF
TGTGCCAGCAGTAGGATGAGCTCTGGGGCCAACGTCCTGACTTTC